Below, 5 T cell receptor beta chains from the same sample are listed, as sequenced in a study of identical twins (TCRdb year 2016). The method behind the library was 5' RACE. The data were produced on an Illumina HiSeq 2000. TCRdb trimmed public reads at Q25 via fastp, called clones via MiXCR and kept in-frame beta chains. When rows share a CDR3 protein, they turn into one entry using the most common DNA and genes. The sample table records hundreds of thousands of distinct CDR3 sequences; 21% of these occur just once. The top ten constitute more than 4% of the sample. This sample also appeared in a second study, on T cells expressing NK-cell markers.

Material: PBMCs. Every receptor here comes from a woman between 18 and 29 years old in good health.

This clonotype was recorded a few times. CDR3 sequence reads: CASSLHGSTAQYF. The CDR3 DNA reads TGTGCCAGCAGCTTACACGGGAGTACGGCGCAGTATTTT. The rearrangement links TRBV7-9 to TRBJ2-3, with TRBD2 as a possible D gene (6 bases). Germline CDR1 is SEHNR and CDR2 is FQNEAQ (reference sequence). The V and J ends lost 2 bases and 10 bases respectively, with 13 bases between them. The CDR3 contains 13 residues.

Concerning this clonotype itself: Germline and junction disagree at one end, which may indicate a read error. The chain uses TRBV6-6 and TRBJ2-7, with D tentatively TRBD2 (6 bases). The CDR3 spans 13 residues. Germline values: CDR1 MNHNY, CDR2 SVGAGI (reference sequence). The CDR3 spells CANSYSGVGEQYF. CDR3 sequence (DNA): TGTGCCAACAGTTACTCGGGGGTTGGGGAGCAGTACTTC.

This clonotype turned up a few times. The V call is TRBV7-3, the J call TRBJ2-3; maybe TRBD2 (6 bases). The CDR3 length is 18 residues. Trimming stripped 0 bases from V and 4 bases from J, with 20 bases between. CDR1 and CDR2 (germline): SGHTA, FQGTGA. In DNA form, the CDR3 reads TGTGCCAGCAGCTTAACGTACGGGGGTGGGGGTTACGCAGATACGCAGTATTTT. It yields the protein CASSLTYGGGGYADTQYF.

This chain joins TRBV9 and TRBJ2-1; D remains ambiguous. V was trimmed by 0 bases and J by 5 bases, leaving 6 bases between them. CDR1 and CDR2 from the germline V gene are SGDLS and YYNGEE. The CDR3 contains 13 residues. The CDR3 DNA reads as TGTGCCAGCAGCGTAGTAGCAGACAATGAGCAGTTCTTC. This encodes CASSVVADNEQFF.

This clonotype showed up just a few times. The J gene is TRBJ2-1, the V gene TRBV4-3; no reliable D call. V lost 5 bases to trimming and J lost 7 bases, with 18 bases between them. Looked up from germline, CDR1 is LGHNA and CDR2 is YSLEER. The CDR3 length is 15 residues. The CDR3 protein is CASSVARVLENEQFF. CDR3 sequence (DNA): TGCGCCAGCAGCGTAGCCCGGGTACTTGAGAATGAGCAGTTCTTC.